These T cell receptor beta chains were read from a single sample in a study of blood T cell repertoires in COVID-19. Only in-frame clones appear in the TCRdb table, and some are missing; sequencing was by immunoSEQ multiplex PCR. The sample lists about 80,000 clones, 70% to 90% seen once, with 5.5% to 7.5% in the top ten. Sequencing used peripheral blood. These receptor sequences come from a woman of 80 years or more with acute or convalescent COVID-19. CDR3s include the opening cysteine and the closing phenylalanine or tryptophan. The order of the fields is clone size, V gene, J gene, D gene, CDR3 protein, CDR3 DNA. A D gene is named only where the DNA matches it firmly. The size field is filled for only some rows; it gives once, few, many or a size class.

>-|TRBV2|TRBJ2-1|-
CASRADTSRQFF
TGTGCCAGCAGGGCTGACACTAGCCGGCAGTTCTTC
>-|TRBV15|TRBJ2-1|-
CATSRDSRLTKINEQFF
TGTGCCACCAGCAGAGATTCGAGGCTCACTAAGATCAATGAGCAGTTCTTC
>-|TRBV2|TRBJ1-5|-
CASQRDSNQPQHF
TGTGCCAGCCAACGAGATAGCAATCAGCCCCAGCATTTT
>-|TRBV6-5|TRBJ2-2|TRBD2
CASSLRLAGASRELFF
TGTGCCAGCAGTTTGAGACTAGCGGGGGCCTCAAGGGAGCTGTTTTTT
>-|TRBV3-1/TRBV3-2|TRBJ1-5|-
CASSQVYSNQPQHF
TGTGCCAGCAGCCAAGTCTATAGCAATCAGCCCCAGCATTTT
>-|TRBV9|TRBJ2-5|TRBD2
CASSVGGGAQETQYF
TGTGCCAGCAGCGTAGGGGGAGGGGCCCAAGAGACCCAGTACTTC
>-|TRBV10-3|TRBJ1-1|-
CAIRSAAMNTEAFF
TGTGCCATCAGGTCGGCGGCTATGAACACTGAAGCTTTCTTT
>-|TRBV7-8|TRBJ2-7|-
CASSLMQRGAGALIYEQYF
TGTGCCAGCAGCTTAATGCAAAGAGGGGCGGGGGCGTTAATATACGAGCAGTACTTC
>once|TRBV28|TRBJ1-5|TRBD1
CASTLGTGAWQPQHF
TGTGCCAGCACCCTTGGGACAGGGGCCTGGCAGCCCCAGCATTTT
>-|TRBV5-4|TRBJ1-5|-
CASSSQGSNQPQHF
TGTGCCAGCAGCTCACAGGGAAGCAATCAGCCCCAGCATTTT
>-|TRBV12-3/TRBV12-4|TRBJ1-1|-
CASSPRNTEAFF
TGTGCCAGCAGTCCGCGGAACACTGAAGCTTTCTTT
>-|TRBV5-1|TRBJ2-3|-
CASSPVLRGMVTDTQYF
TGCGCCAGCAGCCCCGTCTTGCGGGGTATGGTAACAGATACGCAGTATTTT
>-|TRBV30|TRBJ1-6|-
CAWRRQVYNSPLHF
TGTGCCTGGAGACGACAGGTCTATAATTCACCCCTCCACTTT
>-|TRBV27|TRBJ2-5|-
CASSLSLRETQYF
TGTGCCAGCAGTTTAAGCCTTCGGGAGACCCAGTACTTC
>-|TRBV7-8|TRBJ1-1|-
CASSPGVAEAFF
TGTGCCAGCAGCCCGGGGGTCGCTGAAGCTTTCTTT
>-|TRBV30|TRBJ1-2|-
CAWSVRPGGYGYTF
TGTGCCTGGAGTGTACGACCAGGTGGCTATGGCTACACCTTC
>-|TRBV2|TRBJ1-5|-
CASSVQGNNQPQHF
TGTGCCAGCAGTGTACAGGGAAACAATCAGCCCCAGCATTTT
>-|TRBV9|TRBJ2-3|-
CASSFRGQSTDTQYF
TGTGCCAGCAGCTTCCGAGGACAGAGCACAGATACGCAGTATTTT
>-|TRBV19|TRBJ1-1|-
CASSISGTWNTEAFF
TGTGCCAGTAGTATAAGCGGGACGTGGAACACTGAAGCTTTCTTT
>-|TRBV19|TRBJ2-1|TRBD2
CASSFGSGAQSYNEQFF
TGTGCCAGTAGTTTCGGTAGCGGGGCCCAATCCTACAATGAGCAGTTCTTC
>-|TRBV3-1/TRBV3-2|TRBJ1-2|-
CASTDRSSNYGYTF
TGTGCCAGCACCGACAGGAGCTCTAACTATGGCTACACCTTC
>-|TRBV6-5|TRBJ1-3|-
CASSYSSSGNTIYF
TGTGCCAGCAGTTACTCGAGCTCTGGAAACACCATATATTTT
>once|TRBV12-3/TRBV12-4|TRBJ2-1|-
CASSLGPGDEQFF
TGTGCCAGCAGCCTAGGTCCGGGAGATGAGCAGTTCTTC
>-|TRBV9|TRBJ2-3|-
CASSVKGSTDTQYF
TGTGCCAGCAGCGTAAAGGGGAGCACAGATACGCAGTATTTT
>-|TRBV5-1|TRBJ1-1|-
CASRWSMERNTEAFF
TGCGCCAGCAGATGGAGTATGGAACGGAACACTGAAGCTTTCTTT
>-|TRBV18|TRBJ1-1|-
CASSRLEGNTEAFF
TGTGCCAGCTCACGACTTGAGGGGAACACTGAAGCTTTCTTT
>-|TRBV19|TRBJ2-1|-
CASSIGPRSYEQFF
TGTGCCAGTAGTATAGGGCCCAGGTCGTATGAGCAGTTCTTC
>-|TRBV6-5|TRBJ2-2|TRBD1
CASSRQGNTGELFF
TGTGCCAGCAGTCGACAGGGGAACACCGGGGAGCTGTTTTTT
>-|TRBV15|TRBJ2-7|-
CATSRGRGSSTYEQYF
TGTGCCACCAGCAGAGGGCGGGGATCCTCCACCTACGAGCAGTACTTC
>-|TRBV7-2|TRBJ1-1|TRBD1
CASSQTGTGFNDAFF
TGTGCCAGCAGCCAGACCGGGACAGGGTTTAACGATGCTTTCTTT
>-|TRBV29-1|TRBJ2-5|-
CSAAVSETQYF
TGCAGTGCCGCGGTATCAGAGACCCAGTACTTC
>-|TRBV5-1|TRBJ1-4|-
CASSLEASRNEKLFF
TGCGCCAGCAGCTTGGAGGCTTCCAGGAATGAAAAACTGTTTTTT
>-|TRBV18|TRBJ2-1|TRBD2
CASSILAGSRDHEQFF
TGTGCCAGCTCGATACTAGCGGGTTCTCGTGACCATGAGCAGTTCTTC
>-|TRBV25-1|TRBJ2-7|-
CASSTIEAGPYEQYF
TGTGCCAGCAGTACCATCGAGGCGGGGCCCTACGAGCAGTACTTC
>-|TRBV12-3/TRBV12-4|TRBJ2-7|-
CASSSGYEQYF
TGTGCCAGCAGTTCAGGGTACGAGCAGTACTTC
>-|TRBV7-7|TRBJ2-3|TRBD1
CASSLGQGATDTQYF
TGTGCTAGCAGCCTAGGACAGGGAGCCACAGATACGCAGTATTTT
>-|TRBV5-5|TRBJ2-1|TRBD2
CASSFRRELGNEQFF
TGTGCCAGCAGCTTCAGGCGGGAGCTCGGCAATGAGCAGTTCTTC
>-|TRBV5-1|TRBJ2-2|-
CASSQNTPQTGELFF
TGCGCCAGCAGTCAAAACACCCCCCAAACCGGGGAGCTGTTTTTT
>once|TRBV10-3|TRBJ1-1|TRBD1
CAISGGQGAGAFF
TGTGCCATCAGTGGAGGACAGGGGGCCGGAGCTTTCTTT
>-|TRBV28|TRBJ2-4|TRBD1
CASSQDRGNIQYF
TGTGCCAGCAGTCAAGACAGGGGGAACATTCAGTACTTC
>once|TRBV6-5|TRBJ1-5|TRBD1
CASSSGTGNQPQHF
TGTGCCAGCAGTTCCGGGACAGGTAATCAGCCCCAGCATTTT